These 10 T cell receptor beta chains were sequenced from one sample in a study of glioma-infiltrating T cells. Amplification of TCR alpha and beta CDR3 regions from RNA used iRepertoire nested multiplex PCR. TCRdb processed the multiplex PCR reads anew with MiXCR; each CDR3 protein has one entry. The sample has approximately 100,000 distinct CDR3 sequences, around 25% seen once; the top ten hold about a third. The specimen was glioma tissue, nonneoplastic brain tissue, or PBMCs (not recorded which). Source of these receptors: a human donor with low-grade glioma or glioblastoma, undergoing nonglioma brain surgery, or in good health (not recorded which).

This clonotype was seen many times. The genes are TRBV18 and TRBJ1-1; D perhaps matches TRBD1 (6 bases). Germline-derived CDR1 and CDR2 are KGHSH and LQKENI. The CDR3 length is 12 residues. V lost 6 bases, J lost 6 bases, and 11 bases lay in between. The CDR3 DNA is TGTGCCAGCTCCCGAGACAGGTCTGAAGCTTTCTTT. Translated: CASSRDRSEAFF. The whole variable domain, filled in from reference TRBV18 and TRBJ1-1, reads NAGVMQNPRHLVRRRGQEARLRCSPMKGHSHVYWYRQLPEEGLKFMVYLQKENIIDESGMPKERFSAEFPKEGPSILRIQQVVRGDSAAYFCASSRDRSEAFFGQGTRLTVV.

In regard to this clonotype: This may be a read error: a much more frequent sequence differs by one nucleotide. The CDR3 nucleotides read TGCGCCAGCAGCCAAGTCAGGACCCTAGACACTGAAGCTTTCTTT. Its protein product is CASSQVRTLDTEAFF. The V call is TRBV4-3, the J call TRBJ1-1, with D hard to call. V was trimmed by 1 base and J by 3 bases, leaving 12 bases between them. This CDR3 region has 15 residues. In germline, CDR1 is LGHNA, CDR2 YSLEER.

At least ten counts were recorded for this clonotype. V gene TRBV4-1 combines with J gene TRBJ2-7, with D perhaps matching TRBD2 (6 bases). Germline V CDR1 and CDR2: MGHRA, YSYEKL. V was trimmed by 1 base and J by 6 bases, leaving 10 bases between them. This CDR3 contains 13 residues. The CDR3 loop reads CASSQAGVSEQYF. The DNA of the CDR3 is TGCGCCAGCAGCCAAGCGGGGGTGTCCGAGCAGTACTTC.

This clonotype was counted ten times or more. V gene TRBV29-1 combines with J gene TRBJ1-2, with D uncertain. V dropped 6 bases and J dropped 2 bases, with 13 bases sitting between them. CDR3 size: 13 residues. CDR1 and CDR2 from the germline V gene are SQVTM and ANQGSEA. Written as DNA, the CDR3 is TGCAGCGTGGATCCGACAAGGAACTATGGCTACACCTTC. It yields the protein CSVDPTRNYGYTF.

J is TRBJ1-3 and V is TRBV9; D is uncertain. CDR1 SGDLS and CDR2 YYNGEE come from the germline V gene. Trimming pared 4 bases from V and 6 bases from J, leaving 14 bases between. The CDR3 is 14 residues long. The DNA of the CDR3 is TGTGCCAGCAGCCGACGGGCGTCTAAAAACACCATATATTTT. The encoded protein is CASSRRASKNTIYF.

In its sample, this clonotype was seen once. A much bigger clone sits one base away, suggesting this may be a read error. This chain connects TRBV7-2 to TRBJ2-5; TRBD1 matches at 7 bases. The CDR3 runs 14 residues. The germline V gene has CDR1 SGHTA and CDR2 FQGNSA. The V segment lost 5 bases and the J segment 1 base; nucleotides outside the gene matches: 4. CDR3 region: CASSPRGTQETQYF. The CDR3 DNA follows: TGTGCCAGCAGCCCCAGGGGGACCCAAGAGACCCAGTACTTC. Full variable domain (outside the CDR3, taken from reference TRBV7-2 and TRBJ2-5): GAGVSQSPSNKVTEKGKDVELRCDPISGHTALYWYRQSLGQGLEFLIYFQGNSAPDKSGLPSDRFSAERTGGSVSTLTIQRTQQEDSAVYLCASSPRGTQETQYFGPGTRLLVL.

This clonotype has a count of ten or more. The chain carries TRBV6-2 or TRBV6-3 and TRBJ2-1; TRBD2 aligns across 9 bases. This CDR3 is 15 amino acids long. Germline CDR1 is MNHEY and CDR2 is SVGEGT. V lost 2 bases to trimming and J lost 8 bases; unmatched junction nucleotides: 7. For the CDR3, the DNA is TGTGCCAGCAGTTACGGTATTAGCGGGAGCTATGAGCAGTTCTTC. It is translated as CASSYGISGSYEQFF.

As for this clonotype: A read error is possible here, since a much larger clone lies one base away. The chain combines TRBV11-1 with TRBJ2-3, with a possible D match to TRBD2 (7 bases). This CDR3 contains 13 residues. Germline lookup yields CDR1 SGHAT and CDR2 FQDESV (reference sequence). For the CDR3, the DNA is TGTGCCAGCAGGGGGGGGGGCACAGATACGCTGTATTTT. It specifies CASRGGGTDTLYF.

In this sample, this clonotype turned up many times. The CDR3: CSAPQENTEAFF. The CDR3 nucleotides read TGCAGTGCTCCACAGGAGAACACTGAAGCTTTCTTT. V usage is TRBV20-1 and J usage is TRBJ1-1, with D tentatively TRBD1 (5 bases). The V gene lost 5 bases and the J gene lost 1 base, with 8 bases spanning the gap. From germline, CDR1 is DFQATT and CDR2 SNEGSKA (reference sequence). The length of the CDR3 is 12 residues.

This clonotype was detected many times. The gene calls are TRBV11-3 and TRBJ1-1; 8 nucleotides agree with TRBD1. Germline V gene lookup returns CDR1 SGHNT and CDR2 YENEEA. This CDR3 spans 15 amino acids. V shed 5 bases and J 1 base; nucleotides not matched to a gene: 6. CDR3 DNA sequence: TGTGCCAGCAGCGGGTGGGGACAGGCGAACACTGAAGCTTTCTTT. Its protein is CASSGWGQANTEAFF.